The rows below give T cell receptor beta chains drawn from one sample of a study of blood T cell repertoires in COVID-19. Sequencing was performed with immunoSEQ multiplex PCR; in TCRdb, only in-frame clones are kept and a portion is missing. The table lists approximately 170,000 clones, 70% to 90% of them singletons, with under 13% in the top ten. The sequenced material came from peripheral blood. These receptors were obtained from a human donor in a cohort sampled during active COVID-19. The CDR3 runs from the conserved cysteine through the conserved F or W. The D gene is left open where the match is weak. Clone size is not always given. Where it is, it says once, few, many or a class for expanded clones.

CDR3nt: TGTGCCAGCTCAGGGGGGGCGACTGAAGCTTTCTTT
CDR3aa: CASSGGATEAFF
d_gene: .
v_gene: TRBV18
abundance: .
j_gene: TRBJ1-1

CDR3nt: TGTGCCAGCACCCGAGAGGGGACAGGCCGCTGGGGCTACACCTTC
CDR3aa: CASTREGTGRWGYTF
d_gene: TRBD1
v_gene: TRBV7-3
abundance: .
j_gene: TRBJ1-2

CDR3nt: TGTGCCAGCGTAGAACAGGGGGGCCGGAATCAGCCCCAGCATTTT
CDR3aa: CASVEQGGRNQPQHF
d_gene: TRBD1
v_gene: TRBV2
abundance: .
j_gene: TRBJ1-5

CDR3nt: TGTGCCAGCAAGGACAGGGGGCGAGAGACCCAGTACTTC
CDR3aa: CASKDRGRETQYF
d_gene: TRBD1
v_gene: TRBV6-5
abundance: .
j_gene: TRBJ2-5

CDR3nt: TGTGCCAGCAGTTTAGGGACAACAGGTAAAGCTTTCTTT
CDR3aa: CASSLGTTGKAFF
d_gene: .
v_gene: TRBV28
abundance: few
j_gene: TRBJ1-1

CDR3nt: TGTGCCATCAGTGAGTCAAGGAGTAATGAGCAGTTCTTC
CDR3aa: CAISESRSNEQFF
d_gene: .
v_gene: TRBV10-3
abundance: .
j_gene: TRBJ2-1

CDR3nt: TGTGCCAGCAGCTTAATTTTGGGACTAGAATCCGAGCAGTACTTC
CDR3aa: CASSLILGLESEQYF
d_gene: TRBD2
v_gene: TRBV5-4
abundance: .
j_gene: TRBJ2-7

CDR3nt: TGTGCCAGCAGTTTAATCCTGTACTATGGCTACACCTTC
CDR3aa: CASSLILYYGYTF
d_gene: .
v_gene: TRBV12-3/TRBV12-4
abundance: few
j_gene: TRBJ1-2

CDR3nt: TGTGCCAGCAGCCCACAGGGTAGCTCTGGGGCCAACGTCCTGACTTTC
CDR3aa: CASSPQGSSGANVLTF
d_gene: .
v_gene: TRBV5-5
abundance: .
j_gene: TRBJ2-6

CDR3nt: TGCGCCAGCAGCCTATTTATGGGACAGGGGGCATACGAGCAGTACTTC
CDR3aa: CASSLFMGQGAYEQYF
d_gene: TRBD1
v_gene: TRBV4-3
abundance: .
j_gene: TRBJ2-7

CDR3nt: TGTGCCAGCAGTTTTAAAAATCCCGGGGTGGCGACCAAAAACATTCAGTACTTC
CDR3aa: CASSFKNPGVATKNIQYF
d_gene: .
v_gene: TRBV27
abundance: .
j_gene: TRBJ2-4

CDR3nt: TGTGCCTGGAGTATCACAAGGGACTTCCCTAACACTGAAGCTTTCTTT
CDR3aa: CAWSITRDFPNTEAFF
d_gene: .
v_gene: TRBV30
abundance: .
j_gene: TRBJ1-1

CDR3nt: TGTGCCAGCAGTTTCGGGCAGGGGGCGGAGCAGTACTTC
CDR3aa: CASSFGQGAEQYF
d_gene: TRBD1
v_gene: TRBV27
abundance: .
j_gene: TRBJ2-7

CDR3nt: TGTGCCAGCAGTGTTCGAGATCAGGGAAATAATTCACCCCTCCACTTT
CDR3aa: CASSVRDQGNNSPLHF
d_gene: .
v_gene: TRBV5-4
abundance: .
j_gene: TRBJ1-6

CDR3nt: TGTGCCAGCAGCCCACGCCAGGGGGGCCGATCTAAATATGGCTACACCTTC
CDR3aa: CASSPRQGGRSKYGYTF
d_gene: TRBD1
v_gene: TRBV5-6
abundance: .
j_gene: TRBJ1-2

CDR3nt: TGTGCCAGCAGCATCGGGACATCCAAGAAAGGGACTAATGAAAAACTGTTTTTT
CDR3aa: CASSIGTSKKGTNEKLFF
d_gene: .
v_gene: TRBV21-1
abundance: .
j_gene: TRBJ1-4

CDR3nt: TGTGCCAGCAGCACAGGGTTTAACACTGAAGCTTTCTTT
CDR3aa: CASSTGFNTEAFF
d_gene: .
v_gene: TRBV6-5
abundance: .
j_gene: TRBJ1-1

CDR3nt: TGTGCCAGCAGCTTAGGGCGGCAGGGTACCATCTACGAGCAGTACTTC
CDR3aa: CASSLGRQGTIYEQYF
d_gene: .
v_gene: TRBV11-2
abundance: .
j_gene: TRBJ2-7

CDR3nt: TGTGCCAGCTCACAGATTTGGGGGGACACTGAAGCTTTCTTT
CDR3aa: CASSQIWGDTEAFF
d_gene: .
v_gene: TRBV6-5
abundance: .
j_gene: TRBJ1-1

CDR3nt: TGTGCCAGCAGCGCCGGGAACGGCCGCTACGAGCAGTACTTC
CDR3aa: CASSAGNGRYEQYF
d_gene: .
v_gene: TRBV7-2
abundance: .
j_gene: TRBJ2-7

CDR3nt: TGTGCCAGCAGCCAAGACAGGGGCGAGCAGTTCTTC
CDR3aa: CASSQDRGEQFF
d_gene: TRBD1
v_gene: TRBV7-9
abundance: .
j_gene: TRBJ2-1

CDR3nt: TGTGCCATCAGTGCAGCGGCTAGCGGATTAGATACGCAGTATTTT
CDR3aa: CAISAAASGLDTQYF
d_gene: TRBD2
v_gene: TRBV10-3
abundance: .
j_gene: TRBJ2-3

CDR3nt: TGCGCCAGCAGTGATCAGGGCGGGAGGGCAGTCGATGAGCAGTTCTTC
CDR3aa: CASSDQGGRAVDEQFF
d_gene: TRBD2
v_gene: TRBV10-1
abundance: .
j_gene: TRBJ2-1

CDR3nt: TGTGCCAGCAGCCAAGAATGGGCCAGGGGGCTGACAGATACGCAGTATTTT
CDR3aa: CASSQEWARGLTDTQYF
d_gene: TRBD1
v_gene: TRBV3-1/TRBV3-2
abundance: .
j_gene: TRBJ2-3

CDR3nt: TGCGCCAGCAGCTTAAACGGGGGGGATCAGCCCCAGCATTTT
CDR3aa: CASSLNGGDQPQHF
d_gene: .
v_gene: TRBV5-1
abundance: .
j_gene: TRBJ1-5

CDR3nt: TGTGCCAGCAGCCCGGGACTTTTTAAATCGGGAAACACCATATATTTT
CDR3aa: CASSPGLFKSGNTIYF
d_gene: .
v_gene: TRBV3-1/TRBV3-2
abundance: .
j_gene: TRBJ1-3

CDR3nt: TGTGCCTGGAAGGCGGAGGGACCCTACGAGCAGTACTTC
CDR3aa: CAWKAEGPYEQYF
d_gene: .
v_gene: TRBV30
abundance: once
j_gene: TRBJ2-7

CDR3nt: TGTGCCAGCAGCCCCCCCGGGACAGGGGGCCTACAGTTCTTC
CDR3aa: CASSPPGTGGLQFF
d_gene: TRBD1
v_gene: TRBV11-3
abundance: .
j_gene: TRBJ2-1

CDR3nt: TGTGCCAGCAGCTGGAGGGACAGAGGAAACACCATATATTTT
CDR3aa: CASSWRDRGNTIYF
d_gene: TRBD1
v_gene: TRBV5-5
abundance: few
j_gene: TRBJ1-3

CDR3nt: TGTGCCAGCAGCTCTGGGACAGGGACTGATACGCAGTATTTT
CDR3aa: CASSSGTGTDTQYF
d_gene: TRBD1
v_gene: TRBV27
abundance: .
j_gene: TRBJ2-3

CDR3nt: TGTGCCAGTAGTATAGCGGACAACGAGCAGTACTTC
CDR3aa: CASSIADNEQYF
d_gene: .
v_gene: TRBV19
abundance: .
j_gene: TRBJ2-7

CDR3nt: TGTGCCAGCAGCTACCGTGGACTAGCGGGAGCCCTGGGGAACAATGAGCAGTTCTTC
CDR3aa: CASSYRGLAGALGNNEQFF
d_gene: TRBD2
v_gene: TRBV5-4
abundance: .
j_gene: TRBJ2-1

CDR3nt: TGTGCCAGCAGGCGACTAGCGGGCCACTCCTACGAGCAGTACTTC
CDR3aa: CASRRLAGHSYEQYF
d_gene: TRBD2
v_gene: TRBV6-5
abundance: few
j_gene: TRBJ2-7

CDR3nt: TGTGCCAGCAGTTTGGCCCGGACAGGGGGCACTGAAGCTTTCTTT
CDR3aa: CASSLARTGGTEAFF
d_gene: TRBD1
v_gene: TRBV28
abundance: .
j_gene: TRBJ1-1

CDR3nt: TGTGCCAGCAGCTTACTACAGGGGCTGGGAGCTTTCTTT
CDR3aa: CASSLLQGLGAFF
d_gene: TRBD1
v_gene: TRBV7-2
abundance: .
j_gene: TRBJ1-1

CDR3nt: TGTGCCAGCAGTGATGACAGGGAAATGAACACTGAAGCTTTCTTT
CDR3aa: CASSDDREMNTEAFF
d_gene: TRBD1
v_gene: TRBV25-1
abundance: .
j_gene: TRBJ1-1

CDR3nt: TGTGCCAGCAGTGACAGGTACACCATATATTTT
CDR3aa: CASSDRYTIYF
d_gene: .
v_gene: TRBV6-1
abundance: .
j_gene: TRBJ1-3

CDR3nt: TGTGCCAGCTCTGGCGGTCTTGGCAATGAGCAGTTCTTC
CDR3aa: CASSGGLGNEQFF
d_gene: .
v_gene: TRBV7-2
abundance: .
j_gene: TRBJ2-1

CDR3nt: TGTGCCAGCAGTATCGAGCGCCCCTACAATGAGCAGTTCTTC
CDR3aa: CASSIERPYNEQFF
d_gene: .
v_gene: TRBV6-5
abundance: .
j_gene: TRBJ2-1

CDR3nt: TGTGCCAGCAGCCAAGATCCTAGCGGGATCTACAATGAGCAGTTCTTC
CDR3aa: CASSQDPSGIYNEQFF
d_gene: TRBD2
v_gene: TRBV3-1/TRBV3-2
abundance: .
j_gene: TRBJ2-1

CDR3nt: TGCGCCAGCAGCTTGGCAAGTGCCGGGATAAAGGTAGGGGAGCAGTACTTC
CDR3aa: CASSLASAGIKVGEQYF
d_gene: .
v_gene: TRBV5-1
abundance: .
j_gene: TRBJ2-7